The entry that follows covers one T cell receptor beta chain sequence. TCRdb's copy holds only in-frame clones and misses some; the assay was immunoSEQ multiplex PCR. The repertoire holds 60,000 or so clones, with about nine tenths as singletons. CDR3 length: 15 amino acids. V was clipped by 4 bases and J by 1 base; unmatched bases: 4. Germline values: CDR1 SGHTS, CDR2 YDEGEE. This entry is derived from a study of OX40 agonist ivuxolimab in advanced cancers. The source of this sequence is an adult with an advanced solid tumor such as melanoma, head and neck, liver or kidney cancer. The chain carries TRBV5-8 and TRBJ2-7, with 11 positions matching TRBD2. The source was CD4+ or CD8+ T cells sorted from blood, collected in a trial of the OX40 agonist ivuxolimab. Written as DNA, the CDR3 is TGTGCCAGCAGCCGAGGACTAGCGGGTTCCTACGAGCAGTACTTC. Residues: CASSRGLAGSYEQYF.